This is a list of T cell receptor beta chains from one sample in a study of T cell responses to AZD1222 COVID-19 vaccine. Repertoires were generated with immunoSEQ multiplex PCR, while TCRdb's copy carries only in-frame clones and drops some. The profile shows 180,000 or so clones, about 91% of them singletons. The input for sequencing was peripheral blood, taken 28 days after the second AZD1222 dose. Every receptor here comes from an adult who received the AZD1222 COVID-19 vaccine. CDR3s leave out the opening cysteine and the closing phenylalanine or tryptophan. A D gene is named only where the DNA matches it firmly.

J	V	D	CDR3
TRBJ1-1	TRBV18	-	ASSLGLPMNTEAF
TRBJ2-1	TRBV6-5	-	ASSYSGGWNEQF
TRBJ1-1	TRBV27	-	ASSSGRFQAF
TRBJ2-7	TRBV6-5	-	ASSAWEYVAYEQY
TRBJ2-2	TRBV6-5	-	ASSYLERIGTGELF
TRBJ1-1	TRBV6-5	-	ASSYTPGEETEAF
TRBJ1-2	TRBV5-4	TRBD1	ASSLFPGQPLTNYGYT
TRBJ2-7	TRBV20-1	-	SATGLYEQY
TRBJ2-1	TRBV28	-	ASRGADPRHYNEQF
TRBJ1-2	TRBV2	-	ASRGQGSYGYT
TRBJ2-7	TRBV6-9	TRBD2	ARGGRGAYEQY
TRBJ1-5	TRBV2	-	ASTNREIGNQPQH
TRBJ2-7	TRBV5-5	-	ASSLDGRESYEQY
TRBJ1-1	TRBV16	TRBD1	ASAKTGVSGTEAF
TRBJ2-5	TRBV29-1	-	SVGRELETQY
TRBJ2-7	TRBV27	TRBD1	ASSFASGTGGYEQY
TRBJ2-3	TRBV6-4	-	ASSPYTPGPYTDTQY
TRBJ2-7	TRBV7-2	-	ASSLGDWQGGYEQY
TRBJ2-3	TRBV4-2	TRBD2	ASSLTGASGGLTDTQY
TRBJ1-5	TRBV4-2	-	ASSQLTGLEGGYNQPQH
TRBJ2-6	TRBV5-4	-	ASSLMGFATGANVLT
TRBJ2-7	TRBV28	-	ASSLISGRTTYEQY
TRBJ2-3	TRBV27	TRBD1	ASSLNRGVGGTQY
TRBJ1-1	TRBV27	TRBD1	ASSFDRGFTEAF
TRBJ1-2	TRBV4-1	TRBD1	ASSQGTGGTNYGYT
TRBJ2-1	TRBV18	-	ASSPPVSNEQF
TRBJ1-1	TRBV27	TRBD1	ASSFQGDSTEAF
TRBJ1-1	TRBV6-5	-	ASSYSRGGNTEAF
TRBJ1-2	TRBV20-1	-	SASFAPVYGYT
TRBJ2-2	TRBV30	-	AWREGPGELF
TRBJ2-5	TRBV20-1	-	SSGVSETQY
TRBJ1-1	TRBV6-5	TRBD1	ASRGQGAGDTEAF
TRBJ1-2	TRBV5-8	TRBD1	ASRSPGQGSRNYGYT
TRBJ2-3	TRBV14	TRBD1	ASSPGTGLYTQY
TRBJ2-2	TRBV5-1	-	ASSRSSGGPTGELF
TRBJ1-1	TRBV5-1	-	ASSASGDDTEAF
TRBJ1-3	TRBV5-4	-	ASRKGGSGNTIY
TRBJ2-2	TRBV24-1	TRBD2	ATSDTRGGQFLHTGELF
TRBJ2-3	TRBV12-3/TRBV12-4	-	ASKRGGTDTQY
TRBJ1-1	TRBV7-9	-	ASSLREMGPGAEAF
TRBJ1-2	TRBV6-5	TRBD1	ASSYFRQGAGYGYT
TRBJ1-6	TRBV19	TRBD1	ASKGRTGDSPLH
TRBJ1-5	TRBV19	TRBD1	ASSRGQSNQPQH
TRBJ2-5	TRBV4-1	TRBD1	ASSQERGTGGLISTITVQY
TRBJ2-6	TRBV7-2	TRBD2	ASSLAGLAVSQPGANVLT